These 22 T cell receptor beta chains were sequenced from one sample in a study of blood T cells in healthy people across ages. With a J-beta primer mix and a sample-barcoded 5' primer, a second PCR ran roughly 6 to 11 cycles. TCRdb used MiXCR to reprocess the 5' RACE reads, holding one entry per CDR3 protein. The table records nearly 1 million distinct CDR3 sequences, roughly 47% of them present only once. Sequenced input: blood. These receptors were obtained from a woman aged 55-75 years in good health.

The chain is built from TRBV11-3 and TRBJ2-3; 7 nucleotides agree with TRBD1. V lost 5 bases, J lost 0 bases, and 11 bases stayed unmatched. CDR3 length equals 17 residues. Germline-derived CDR1 and CDR2 are SGHNT and YENEEA. DNA of the CDR3: TGTGCCAGCAGCCCGAGGGGACAGAACTCTAGCACAGATACGCAGTATTTT. It is translated as CASSPRGQNSSTDTQYF.

This clonotype was counted once. The J gene is TRBJ2-7, the V gene TRBV7-2; 13 bases agree with TRBD2. CDR1 SGHTA and CDR2 FQGNSA come from the germline V gene. The CDR3 contains 16 residues. V lost 4 bases, J lost 4 bases, and 7 bases stayed unmatched. The CDR3 spells CASSSRTSGRGYEQYF. Written as DNA, the CDR3 is TGTGCCAGCAGCTCACGGACTAGCGGGAGAGGATACGAGCAGTACTTC.

The rearrangement links TRBV5-1 to TRBJ2-3, with TRBD1 matching over 8 bases. V was pared by 4 bases and J by 3 bases, with 10 bases of the junction left unmatched. The CDR3 has 16 residues. Germline V gene data show CDR1 as SGHRS and CDR2 as YFSETQ. CDR3 amino acids: CASSLGTGLSTDTQYF. The CDR3 DNA reads TGCGCCAGCAGCCTTGGGACAGGTCTTTCAACAGATACGCAGTATTTT. Using reference TRBV5-1 and TRBJ2-3 for the parts outside the CDR3, the full variable domain is KAGVTQTPRYLIKTRGQQVTLSCSPISGHRSVSWYQQTPGQGLQFLFEYFSETQRNKGNFPGRFSGRQFSNSRSEMNVSTLELGDSALYLCASSLGTGLSTDTQYFGPGTRLTVL.

The V gene is TRBV3-1, the J gene TRBJ2-1; D is undetermined. Germline V gene lookup returns CDR1 LGHDT and CDR2 YNNKEL (reference sequence). This CDR3 region has 14 residues. The germline V and J ends were trimmed by 4 bases and 5 bases, with 12 bases remaining between them. The CDR3 DNA is TGTGCCAGCAGCCTTCCCGGGCAGAACAATGAGCAGTTCTTC. Translated, it gives CASSLPGQNNEQFF.

This chain links TRBV5-6 with TRBJ2-5, with 8 bases that match TRBD1. Germline CDR1 and CDR2: SGHDT and YYEEEE. The CDR3 covers 15 residues. V trimming: 0 bases; J trimming: 4 bases; junction bases outside the gene matches: 5. DNA of the CDR3: TGTGCCAGCAGCTTGGGACAGGGGATGGGAGAGACCCAGTACTTC. It specifies CASSLGQGMGETQYF.

The chain combines TRBV20-1 with TRBJ2-1, with D perhaps being TRBD1 or TRBD2 (5 bases each). Germline V gives CDR1 DFQATT, CDR2 SNEGSKA (reference sequence). The CDR3 sequence is 14 residues long. CDR3 protein: CGAQGAILLWEQFF. The CDR3 DNA sequence: TGCGGGGCTCAGGGAGCGATCCTGTTGTGGGAGCAGTTCTTC.

This sequence joins TRBV12-3 or TRBV12-4 and TRBJ1-2; the D gene is possibly TRBD1 (6 bases). The CDR3 runs to 15 residues. V lost 5 bases, J lost 6 bases, and 19 bases lay in between. CDR3 loop: CASSPQGGPLNGYTF. CDR3 coding DNA: TGTGCCAGCAGTCCCCAAGGGGGACCGTTGAATGGCTACACCTTC.

The gene calls are TRBV5-1 and TRBJ2-1; 12 nucleotides agree with TRBD2. After removal of 7 bases from V and 10 bases from J, the junction contained 15 bases not matched to a gene. Germline CDR1 is SGHRS and CDR2 is YFSETQ. The CDR3 runs to 16 residues. Here the CDR3 reads CASVGALTSGSHEQFF. The CDR3 DNA is TGCGCCAGCGTTGGCGCGCTGACTAGCGGGAGTCACGAGCAGTTCTTC.

The rearrangement uses TRBV14 and TRBJ1-2; TRBD1 agrees at 9 bases. The CDR3 sequence is 14 residues long. The germline CDR1 and CDR2 sequences are SGHDN and FVKESK. V lost 3 bases, J lost 6 bases, and 5 bases stayed unmatched. As DNA, the CDR3 is TGTGCCAGCAGCCAGAGACAGGGGGGCGATGGCTACACCTTC. Encoded protein: CASSQRQGGDGYTF.

Written as DNA, the CDR3 is TGTGCCAGCAGCCCTAAAGGACAGGGCCGGGATCAGCCCCAGCATTTT. Protein sequence: CASSPKGQGRDQPQHF. The V gene is TRBV12-3 or TRBV12-4, the J gene TRBJ1-5; 8 nucleotides match TRBD1. J gave up 5 bases and V 6 bases, and 12 bases lay outside the gene matches. This CDR3 is 16 amino acids long.

The chain links TRBV12-3 or TRBV12-4 to TRBJ1-6; TRBD1 matches 7 bases. V lost 7 bases, J lost 8 bases, and 8 bases stayed unmatched. The CDR3 extends over 14 amino acids. The DNA of the CDR3 is TGTGCCAGCACCCTGGGACAGAAAGATTCACCCCTCCACTTT. Translated: CASTLGQKDSPLHF.

V gene TRBV9 combines with J gene TRBJ2-7; 7 nucleotides match TRBD2. V was clipped by 2 bases and J by 1 base; unmatched bases: 9. Germline V gene data show CDR1 as SGDLS and CDR2 as YYNGEE. This CDR3 has 16 residues. CDR3 amino acids: CASSVGFLAGSYEQYF. The CDR3 DNA sequence: TGTGCCAGCAGCGTGGGTTTCTTAGCGGGTTCCTACGAGCAGTACTTC.

V and J are TRBV7-3 and TRBJ2-6; maybe TRBD1 (5 bases). Per germline, CDR1 SGHTA and CDR2 FQGTGA. V was trimmed by 5 bases and J by 3 bases, leaving 14 bases between them. This CDR3 is built from 16 residues. The CDR3 reads CASSKTVYRGANVLTF. The CDR3, as DNA: TGTGCCAGCAGCAAGACAGTTTACCGTGGGGCCAACGTCCTGACTTTC.

This clonotype was counted only a few times. The chain joins TRBV27 to TRBJ1-2, with 12 bases aligning to TRBD1. CDR1 and CDR2 from the germline V gene are MNHEY and SMNVEV (reference sequence). Unmatched junction bases numbered 11, after V lost 6 bases and J lost 6 bases. The CDR3 extends over 16 amino acids. CDR3 nucleotides: TGTGCCAGCAGATGGGGGACAGGGGGCGTAATGGATGGCTACACCTTC. Translation: CASRWGTGGVMDGYTF.

This clonotype was detected a few times. The J gene is TRBJ2-7, the V gene TRBV11-2; TRBD1 aligns across 9 bases. After removal of 0 bases from V and 0 bases from J, the junction contained 3 bases not matched to a gene. This CDR3 is 16 amino acids long. Germline V lookup: CDR1 SGHAT, CDR2 FQNNGV. In nucleotides, the CDR3 is TGTGCCAGCAGCTTAGAAACAGGGGGCATCTCCTACGAGCAGTACTTC. It encodes CASSLETGGISYEQYF.

This clonotype was seen only a few times. The chain has TRBV3-1 and TRBJ2-1; the match to TRBD2 covers 10 bases. J was trimmed by 13 bases and V by 1 base; bases with no gene match: 1. Germline V lookup: CDR1 LGHDT, CDR2 YNNKEL (reference sequence). There are 12 residues in the CDR3. Written as DNA, the CDR3 is TGTGCCAGCAGCCAAGGACTAGCGGGCCAGTTCTTC. As protein: CASSQGLAGQFF.

This clonotype came up a few times. This sequence joins TRBV7-9 and TRBJ2-7; 10 positions match TRBD1. V was clipped by 5 bases and J by 3 bases; unmatched bases: 4. Germline CDR1 is SEHNR and CDR2 is FQNEAQ (reference sequence). The CDR3 has 14 residues. As DNA, the CDR3 is TGTGCCAGCAGCGGAAGGACAGGGGGCTACGAGCAGTACTTC. It is translated as CASSGRTGGYEQYF.

This chain connects TRBV25-1 to TRBJ1-2; D gene uncertain. The V end lost 1 base, the J end lost 8 bases, and 11 bases lay between the germline ends. The CDR3 totals 13 residues. The germline gives CDR1 MGHDK, CDR2 SYGVNS. CDR3 sequence: CASSELSLEGYTF. The CDR3 DNA follows: TGTGCCAGCAGTGAATTAAGCCTGGAGGGCTACACCTTC.

The chain employs TRBV12-3 or TRBV12-4 and TRBJ1-6; a possible D gene is TRBD1 (6 bases). Trimming took off 3 bases at V and 7 bases at J, with 13 bases between the two ends. The length of the CDR3 is 15 residues. CDR3 sequence reads: CASSFRQGWNSPLHF. The CDR3 coding sequence is TGTGCCAGCAGTTTCAGGCAGGGGTGGAATTCACCCCTCCACTTT.

The rearrangement links TRBV6-5 to TRBJ1-1; D gene unclear. The CDR3 consists of 14 residues. Trimming stripped 2 bases from V and 5 bases from J, with 12 bases between. Germline CDR1 is MNHEY and CDR2 is SVGAGI. The CDR3 coding sequence is TGTGCCAGCAGTTACACTCCGGTGGATACTGAAGCTTTCTTT. Translating it yields CASSYTPVDTEAFF.

This clonotype was recorded only once. The CDR3 sequence: CASIDSGGPHNEQFF. CDR3 nucleotides: TGTGCCAGCATCGACTCGGGAGGGCCACACAATGAGCAGTTCTTC. This rearrangement joins TRBV2 to TRBJ2-1; 8 bases agree with TRBD2. In germline, CDR1 is SNHLY, CDR2 FYNNEI. V gave up 7 bases and J gave up 5 bases; unmatched junction bases: 10. CDR3 size: 15 residues.

The V gene is TRBV29-1, the J gene TRBJ1-6; the match to TRBD1 covers 7 bases. After removal of 6 bases from V and 3 bases from J, the junction contained 2 bases not matched to a gene. Germline loops: CDR1 SQVTM, CDR2 ANQGSEA. CDR3 length equals 13 residues. The CDR3 sequence is CSVGTDYNSPLHF. Written as DNA, the CDR3 is TGCAGCGTCGGGACAGACTATAATTCACCCCTCCACTTT.